This T cell receptor (beta chain) stems from a study of blood T cell repertoires in COVID-19. Study details: Samples of COVID-19 (acute and convalescent) were obtained from the United States, Italy and Spain. PBMCs, B-cell-depleted T cells, or T cells were the source of the cDNA or gDNA that made up the material.

The CDR3 loop spans 16 amino acids. V lost 4 bases to trimming and J lost 2 bases; unmatched junction nucleotides: 3. Germline values: CDR1 LNHNV, CDR2 YYDKDF (reference sequence). The authors' processing: Amplification of reference gene primers was used by the study to estimate nucleated cell counts. Measured with immunoSEQ multiplex PCR; TCRdb has only the in-frame clones, and not every one. The D gene and trimming were derived from the DNA, and the V and J assignments and clone size from that table. Of around 80,000 clones listed, around 83% were seen once; the top ten hold roughly 9%. Specimen: peripheral blood. V usage is TRBV15 and J usage is TRBJ2-1; TRBD2 matches 12 bases. This receptor was obtained from a human donor in a cohort sampled during active COVID-19. The CDR3 DNA reads TGTGCCACCAGCACCCCTAGCGGGGGGGCCTACAATGAGCAGTTCTTC. Protein sequence: CATSTPSGGAYNEQFF.